These 13 T cell receptor beta chains were all obtained from the same sample, sequenced in a study of blood T cells in healthy people across ages. Primed by a sample-barcoded 5' primer and a J-beta primer mix, a second PCR proceeded for 7 to 11 cycles. TCRdb itself ran the 5' RACE reads through MiXCR, one entry per CDR3 protein. The table lists about 620,000 distinct CDR3 sequences, around 52% of them singletons. The sequencing sample was made of blood. These TCRs come from a woman at least 80 years old in good health.

The CDR3 is CASSPAPTNYGYTF. The CDR3 DNA sequence: TGTGCCAGCAGTCCCGCGCCCACTAACTATGGCTACACCTTC. The V call is TRBV3-1, the J call TRBJ1-2; D gene uncertain. The CDR3 spans 14 residues. V was shortened by 6 bases and J by 0 bases, with 11 bases between the two germline ends. Germline assignment: CDR1 LGHDT and CDR2 YNNKEL (reference sequence). Looking up the rest from reference TRBV3-1 and TRBJ1-2 gives the full variable domain: DTAVSQTPKYLVTQMGNDKSIKCEQNLGHDTMYWYKQDSKKFLKIMFSYNNKELIINETVPNRFSPKSPDKAHLNLHINSLELGDSAVYFCASSPAPTNYGYTFGSGTRLTVV.

This clonotype was observed once. The chain carries TRBV14 and TRBJ1-2, with a weak D call TRBD1 (5 bases). Germline V gene sequence: CDR1 SGHDN, CDR2 FVKESK. The CDR3 covers 16 residues. V shed 4 bases and J shed 7 bases, with 22 bases lying between them. The CDR3 region is CASSLTGGANLAGYTF. DNA of the CDR3: TGTGCCAGCAGCCTCACAGGAGGTGCCAATCTGGCTGGCTACACCTTC.

This clonotype was seen ten or more times. The chain recombines TRBV6-2 or TRBV6-3 with TRBJ2-7; no clear D gene. Trimming pared 4 bases from V and 4 bases from J, leaving 20 bases between. Per the germline V gene, CDR1 is MNHEY and CDR2 is SVGEGT. This CDR3 is built from 16 residues. CDR3 protein: CASSFFGQSKPYEQYF. Here the CDR3 DNA reads TGTGCCAGCAGTTTTTTTGGGCAGAGCAAACCTTACGAGCAGTACTTC.

This clonotype was seen ten or more times. This chain links TRBV12-3 or TRBV12-4 with TRBJ1-2, with TRBD1 as a possible D gene (6 bases). The CDR3 is 13 amino acids. Trimming cost V 6 bases and J 2 bases, with 10 bases left between them. In DNA, the CDR3 is TGTGCCAGCAGCTTTACAGGGAACTATGGCTACACCTTC. Translation gives CASSFTGNYGYTF.

This clonotype appeared many times. V and J are TRBV11-2 and TRBJ2-5; 8 bases are shared with TRBD1. The CDR3 spans 14 residues. Germline CDR1 SGHAT, CDR2 FQNNGV. The junction had 6 bases not matched to a gene; V was cut back by 7 bases and J by 2 bases. DNA for the CDR3: TGTGCCAGCAAGATGACAGGGGCACAAGAGACCCAGTACTTC. As protein: CASKMTGAQETQYF. The full variable domain, in which reference TRBV11-2 and TRBJ2-5 provide the parts outside the CDR3, is EAGVAQSPRYKIIEKRQSVAFWCNPISGHATLYWYQQILGQGPKLLIQFQNNGVVDDSQLPKDRFSAERLKGVDSTLKIQPAKLEDSAVYLCASKMTGAQETQYFGPGTRLLVL.

The chain is built from TRBV29-1 and TRBJ1-2; D unresolved. Germline V lookup: CDR1 SQVTM, CDR2 ANQGSEA. Deletions cut 1 base from V and 10 bases from J, with 10 bases between. The CDR3 totals 11 residues. The CDR3 is CSVEGAISYTF. The CDR3 coding sequence is TGCAGCGTTGAAGGAGCCATTTCCTACACCTTC.

V is TRBV7-2 and J is TRBJ2-6, with TRBD1 matching 8 bases. The trim removed 4 bases at V and 2 bases at J, leaving 4 bases unmatched. Per the germline V gene, CDR1 is SGHTA and CDR2 is FQGNSA. CDR3 length: 16 residues. The CDR3 loop is CASSSLQGAGANVLTF. CDR3 bases: TGTGCCAGCAGCTCGCTACAGGGGGCTGGGGCCAACGTCCTGACTTTC.

The chain links TRBV5-1 to TRBJ1-2, with 9 positions matching TRBD1. This CDR3 spans 15 amino acids. V trimming: 4 bases; J trimming: 5 bases; junction bases outside the gene matches: 9. Looked up from germline, CDR1 is SGHRS and CDR2 is YFSETQ. The CDR3 loop reads CASSLGTGTLYGYTF. The CDR3 nucleotides read TGCGCCAGCAGCCTTGGGACAGGGACTTTGTATGGCTACACCTTC.

This clonotype has more than one count but fewer than ten. The genes are TRBV6-5 and TRBJ2-4; D is uncertain. Germline CDR1 and CDR2: MNHEY and SVGAGI. The V and J ends lost 7 bases and 2 bases respectively, with 12 bases between them. CDR3 length: 14 residues. Written as DNA, the CDR3 is TGTGCCAGCACCTCTGTGTTGACCAAAAACATTCAGTACTTC. This gives the protein CASTSVLTKNIQYF.

The CDR3 loop is CASSFDSDQPQHF. The CDR3 DNA follows: TGTGCCAGCAGCTTTGACAGCGATCAGCCCCAGCATTTT. This chain connects TRBV7-9 to TRBJ1-5, with D perhaps TRBD1 (5 bases). Deletions cut 3 bases from V and 5 bases from J, with 8 bases between. CDR1 and CDR2 from the germline V gene are SEHNR and FQNEAQ (reference sequence). The CDR3 extends over 13 amino acids.

This clonotype was picked up a small number of times. A much larger clone lies a single base off, so this may be a read error. The V gene is TRBV29-1, the J gene TRBJ2-5, with 8 bases fitting TRBD1. The V segment lost 5 bases and the J segment 11 bases; nucleotides outside the gene matches: 10. The CDR3 loop spans 12 amino acids. Germline V CDR1 and CDR2: SQVTM, ANQGSEA. The CDR3 DNA sequence: TGCAGCGTTATCAGGGGGCTTAATGAGCAGTACTTC. It yields the protein CSVIRGLNEQYF. Variable domain in full (rest from reference TRBV29-1 and TRBJ2-5): SAVISQKPSRDICQRGTSLTIQCQVDSQVTMMFWYRQQPGQSLTLIATANQGSEATYESGFVIDKFPISRPNLTFSTLTVSNMSPEDSSIYLCSVIRGLNEQYFGPGTRLLVL.

V gene TRBV25-1 combines with J gene TRBJ2-5; D not certain. The J call is uncertain, as TRBJ2-7 better fits the DNA end. CDR1 MGHDK and CDR2 SYGVNS come from the germline V gene. This CDR3 region has 13 residues. CDR3 DNA sequence: TGTGCCAGCAGTGAATGGTCAAGCGACGAGCAGTACTTC. Its protein product is CASSEWSSDEQYF.

About this clonotype: This may be a read error, as it is one base from a much larger clone. The chain uses TRBV10-3 and TRBJ2-1; the D gene is possibly TRBD2 (6 bases). CDR3 size: 12 residues. V was clipped by 11 bases and J by 8 bases, with 16 bases between them. Germline V gene data show CDR1 as ENHRY and CDR2 as SYGVKD. Written as DNA, the CDR3 is TGTGCCGTCCGACTAGTACGAGATGAGCAGTTCTTC. This encodes CAVRLVRDEQFF.